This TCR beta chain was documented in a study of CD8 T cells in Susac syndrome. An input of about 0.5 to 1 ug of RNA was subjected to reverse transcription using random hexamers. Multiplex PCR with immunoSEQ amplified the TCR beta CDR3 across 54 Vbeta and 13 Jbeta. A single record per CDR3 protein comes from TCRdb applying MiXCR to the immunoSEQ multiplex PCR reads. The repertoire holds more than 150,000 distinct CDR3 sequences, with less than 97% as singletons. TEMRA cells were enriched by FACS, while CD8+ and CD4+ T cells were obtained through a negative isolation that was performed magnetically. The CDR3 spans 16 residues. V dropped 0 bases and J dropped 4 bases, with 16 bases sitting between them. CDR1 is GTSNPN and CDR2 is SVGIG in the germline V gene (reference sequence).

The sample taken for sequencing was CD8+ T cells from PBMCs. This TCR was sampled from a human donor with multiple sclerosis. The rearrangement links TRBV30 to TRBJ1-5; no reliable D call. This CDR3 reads CAWSVLAGRDNQPQHF. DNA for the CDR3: TGTGCCTGGAGTGTACTTGCGGGAAGAGATAATCAGCCCCAGCATTTT.